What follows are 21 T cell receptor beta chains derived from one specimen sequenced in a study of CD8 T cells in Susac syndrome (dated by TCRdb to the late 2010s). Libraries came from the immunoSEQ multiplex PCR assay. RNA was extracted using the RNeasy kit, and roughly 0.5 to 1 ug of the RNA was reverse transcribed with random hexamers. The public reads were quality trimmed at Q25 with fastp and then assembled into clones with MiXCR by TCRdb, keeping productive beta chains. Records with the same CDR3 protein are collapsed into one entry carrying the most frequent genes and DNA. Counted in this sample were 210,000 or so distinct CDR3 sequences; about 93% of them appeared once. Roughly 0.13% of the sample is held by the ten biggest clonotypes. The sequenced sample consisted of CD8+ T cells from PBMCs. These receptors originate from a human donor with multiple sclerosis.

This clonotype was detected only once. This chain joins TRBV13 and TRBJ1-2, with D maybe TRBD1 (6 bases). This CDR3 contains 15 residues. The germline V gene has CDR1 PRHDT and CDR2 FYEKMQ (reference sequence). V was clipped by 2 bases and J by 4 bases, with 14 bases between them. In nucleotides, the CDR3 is TGTGCCAGCAGCTTACAGGGGATACGGACCTATGGCTACACCTTC. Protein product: CASSLQGIRTYGYTF.

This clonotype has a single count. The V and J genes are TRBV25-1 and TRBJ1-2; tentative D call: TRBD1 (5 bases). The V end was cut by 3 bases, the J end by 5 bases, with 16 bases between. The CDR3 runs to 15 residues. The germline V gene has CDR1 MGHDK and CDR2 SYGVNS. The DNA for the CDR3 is TGTGCCAGCAGTGATGAAAGTTGGGGACCATATGGCTACACCTTC. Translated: CASSDESWGPYGYTF.

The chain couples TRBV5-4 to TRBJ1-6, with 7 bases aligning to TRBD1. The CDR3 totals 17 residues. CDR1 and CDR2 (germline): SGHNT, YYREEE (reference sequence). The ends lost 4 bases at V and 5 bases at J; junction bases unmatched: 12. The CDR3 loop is CASSDQGGVSHNSPLHF. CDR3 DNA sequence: TGTGCCAGCAGCGACCAGGGGGGGGTTTCTCATAATTCACCCCTCCACTTT.

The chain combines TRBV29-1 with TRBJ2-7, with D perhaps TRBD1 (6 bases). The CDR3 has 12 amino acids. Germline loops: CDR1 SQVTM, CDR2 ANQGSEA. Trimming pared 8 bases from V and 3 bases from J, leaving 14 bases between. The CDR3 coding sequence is TGCAGCATAGGGACAAGCAACTACGAGCAGTACTTC. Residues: CSIGTSNYEQYF.

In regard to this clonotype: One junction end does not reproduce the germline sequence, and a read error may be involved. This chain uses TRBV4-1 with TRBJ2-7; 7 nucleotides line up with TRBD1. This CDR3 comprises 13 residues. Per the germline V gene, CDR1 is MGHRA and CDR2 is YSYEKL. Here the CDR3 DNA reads TGCGCCAGCAGCGAAGACAGGGTGGACGAGCAGTACTTC. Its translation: CASSEDRVDEQYF.

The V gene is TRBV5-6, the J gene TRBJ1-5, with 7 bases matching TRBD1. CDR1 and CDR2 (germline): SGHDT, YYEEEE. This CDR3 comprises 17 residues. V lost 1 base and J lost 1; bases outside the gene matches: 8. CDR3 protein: CASSLTITGASNQPQHF. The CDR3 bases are TGTGCCAGCAGCTTGACCATAACAGGGGCCAGCAATCAGCCCCAGCATTTT.

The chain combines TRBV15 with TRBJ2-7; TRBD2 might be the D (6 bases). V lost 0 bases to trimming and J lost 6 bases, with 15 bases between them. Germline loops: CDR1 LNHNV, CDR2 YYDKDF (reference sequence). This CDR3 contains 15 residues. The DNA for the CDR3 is TGTGCCACCAGCAGAGAAGGGACTCTCCTGGGCGAGCAGTACTTC. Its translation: CATSREGTLLGEQYF.

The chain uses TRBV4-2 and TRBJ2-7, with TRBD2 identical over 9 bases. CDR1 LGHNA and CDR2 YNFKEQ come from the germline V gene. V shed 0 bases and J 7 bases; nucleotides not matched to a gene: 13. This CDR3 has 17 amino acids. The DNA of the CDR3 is TGTGCCAGCAGCCAAGACAAAGGGACTAGCTCCGTTGGGGAGCAGTACTTC. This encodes CASSQDKGTSSVGEQYF.

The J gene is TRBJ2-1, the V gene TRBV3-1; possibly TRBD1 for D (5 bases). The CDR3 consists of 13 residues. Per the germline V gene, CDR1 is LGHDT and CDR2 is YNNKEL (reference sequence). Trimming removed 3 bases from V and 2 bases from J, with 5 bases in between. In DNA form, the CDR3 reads TGTGCCAGCAGCCAGGACACCTACAATGAGCAGTTCTTC. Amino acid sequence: CASSQDTYNEQFF.

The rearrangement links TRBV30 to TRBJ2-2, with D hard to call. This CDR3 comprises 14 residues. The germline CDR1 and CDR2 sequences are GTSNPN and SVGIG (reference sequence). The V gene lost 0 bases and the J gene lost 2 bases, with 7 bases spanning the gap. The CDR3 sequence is CAWSVGPNTGELFF. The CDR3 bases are TGTGCCTGGAGTGTAGGACCAAACACCGGGGAGCTGTTTTTT.

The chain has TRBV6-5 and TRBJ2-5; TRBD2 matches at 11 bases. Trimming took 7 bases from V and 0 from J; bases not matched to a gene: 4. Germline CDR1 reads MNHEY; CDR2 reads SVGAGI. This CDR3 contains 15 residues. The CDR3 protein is CASKPGLADQETQYF. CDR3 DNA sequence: TGTGCCAGCAAACCGGGACTAGCGGACCAAGAGACCCAGTACTTC.

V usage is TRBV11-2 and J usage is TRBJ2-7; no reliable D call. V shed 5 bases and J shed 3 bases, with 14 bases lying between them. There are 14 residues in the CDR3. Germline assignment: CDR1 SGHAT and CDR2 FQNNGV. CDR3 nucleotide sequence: TGTGCCAGCAGCCCAAGGCCTCCCCTCTACGAGCAGTACTTC. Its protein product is CASSPRPPLYEQYF.

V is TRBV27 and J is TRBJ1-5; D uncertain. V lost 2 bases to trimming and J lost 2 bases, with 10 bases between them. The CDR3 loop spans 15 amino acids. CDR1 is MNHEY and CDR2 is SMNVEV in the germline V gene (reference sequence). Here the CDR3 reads CASSLEGFGNQPQHF. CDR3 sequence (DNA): TGTGCCAGCAGTTTAGAGGGATTTGGCAATCAGCCCCAGCATTTT.

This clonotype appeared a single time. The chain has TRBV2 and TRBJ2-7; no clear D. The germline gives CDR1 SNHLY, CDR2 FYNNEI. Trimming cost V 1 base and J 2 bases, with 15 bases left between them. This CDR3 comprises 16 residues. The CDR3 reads CASSEVGSRSPYEQYF. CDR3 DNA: TGTGCCAGCAGTGAAGTAGGATCCCGATCCCCCTACGAGCAGTACTTC.

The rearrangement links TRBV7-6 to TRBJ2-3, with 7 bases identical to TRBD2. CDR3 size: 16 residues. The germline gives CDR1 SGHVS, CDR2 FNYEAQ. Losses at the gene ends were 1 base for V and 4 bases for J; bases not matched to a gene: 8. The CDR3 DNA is TGTGCCAGCAGCTTAGGTGGCGGGAGTTTCCCAGATACGCAGTATTTT. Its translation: CASSLGGGSFPDTQYF.

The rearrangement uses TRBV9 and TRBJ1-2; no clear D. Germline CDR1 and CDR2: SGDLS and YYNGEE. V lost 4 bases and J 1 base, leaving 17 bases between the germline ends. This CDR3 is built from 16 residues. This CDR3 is CASSHSPGAYNYGYTF. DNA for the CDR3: TGTGCCAGCAGCCATTCCCCCGGTGCCTATAACTATGGCTACACCTTC.

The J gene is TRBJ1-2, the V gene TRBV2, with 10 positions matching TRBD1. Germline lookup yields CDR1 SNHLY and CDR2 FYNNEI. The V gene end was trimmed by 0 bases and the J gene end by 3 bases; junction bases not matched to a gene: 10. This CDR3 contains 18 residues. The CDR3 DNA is TGTGCCAGCAGTGAAGCGGCTACTGGGACAGGGGCTGACTATGGCTACACCTTC. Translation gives CASSEAATGTGADYGYTF.

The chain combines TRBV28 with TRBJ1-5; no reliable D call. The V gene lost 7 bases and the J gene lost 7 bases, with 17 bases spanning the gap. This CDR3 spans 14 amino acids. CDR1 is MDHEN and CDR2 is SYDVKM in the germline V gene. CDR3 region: CASNTEKSVQPQHF. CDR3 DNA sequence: TGTGCCAGCAACACGGAAAAGAGCGTCCAGCCCCAGCATTTT.

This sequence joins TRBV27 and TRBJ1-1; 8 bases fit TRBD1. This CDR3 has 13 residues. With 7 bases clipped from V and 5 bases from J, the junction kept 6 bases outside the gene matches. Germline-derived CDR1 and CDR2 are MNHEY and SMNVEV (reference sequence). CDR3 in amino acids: CASKDRGGTEAFF. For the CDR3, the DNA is TGTGCCAGCAAAGACAGGGGTGGGACTGAAGCTTTCTTT.

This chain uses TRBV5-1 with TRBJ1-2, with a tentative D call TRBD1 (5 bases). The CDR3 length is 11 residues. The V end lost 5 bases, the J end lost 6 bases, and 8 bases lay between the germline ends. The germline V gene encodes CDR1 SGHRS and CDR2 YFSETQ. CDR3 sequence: CASRSGNGYTF. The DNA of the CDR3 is TGCGCCAGCAGGTCAGGGAATGGCTACACCTTC.

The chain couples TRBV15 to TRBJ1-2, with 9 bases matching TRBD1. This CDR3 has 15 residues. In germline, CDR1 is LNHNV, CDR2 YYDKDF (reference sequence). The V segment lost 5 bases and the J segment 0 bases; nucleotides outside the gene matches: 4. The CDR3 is CATSARDRANYGYTF. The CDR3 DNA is TGTGCCACCAGCGCACGGGACAGGGCTAACTATGGCTACACCTTC.